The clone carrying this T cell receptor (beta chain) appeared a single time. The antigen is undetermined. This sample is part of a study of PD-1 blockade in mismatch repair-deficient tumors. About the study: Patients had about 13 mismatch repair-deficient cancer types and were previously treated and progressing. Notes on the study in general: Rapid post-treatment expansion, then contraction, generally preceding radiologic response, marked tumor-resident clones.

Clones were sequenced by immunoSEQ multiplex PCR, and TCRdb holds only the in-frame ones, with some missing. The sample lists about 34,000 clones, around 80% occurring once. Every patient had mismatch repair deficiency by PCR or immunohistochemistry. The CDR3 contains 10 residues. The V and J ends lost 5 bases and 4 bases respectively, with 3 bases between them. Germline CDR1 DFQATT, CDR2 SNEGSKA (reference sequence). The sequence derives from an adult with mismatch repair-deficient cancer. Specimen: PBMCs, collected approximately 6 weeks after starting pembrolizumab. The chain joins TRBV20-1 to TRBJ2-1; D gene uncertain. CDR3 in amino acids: CSAVYNEQFF. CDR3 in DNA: TGCAGTGCTGTATACAATGAGCAGTTCTTC.